The present T cell receptor (beta chain) was sequenced within a study of blood T cell repertoires in COVID-19. Study in general: The analysed material was cDNA or gDNA that came from T cells, B-cell-depleted T cells, or PBMCs.

The CDR3 has 14 amino acids. TCRdb's table, derived via immunoSEQ multiplex PCR, lists solely in-frame clones and lacks some. Of tens of thousands of clones listed, approximately 86% were seen once; the top ten hold about 3.4%. Source material: peripheral blood. This receptor was identified in a middle-aged man with acute or convalescent COVID-19. The rearrangement joins TRBV21-1 to TRBJ2-7; TRBD2 is taken as the D call from the table, unchecked against the DNA. TRBV21-1 is given as a pseudogene. CDR3 bases: TGTGCCAGCAGCCCGGACGGGGAGGCTCACGAGCAGTACTTC. It is translated as CASSPDGEAHEQYF.